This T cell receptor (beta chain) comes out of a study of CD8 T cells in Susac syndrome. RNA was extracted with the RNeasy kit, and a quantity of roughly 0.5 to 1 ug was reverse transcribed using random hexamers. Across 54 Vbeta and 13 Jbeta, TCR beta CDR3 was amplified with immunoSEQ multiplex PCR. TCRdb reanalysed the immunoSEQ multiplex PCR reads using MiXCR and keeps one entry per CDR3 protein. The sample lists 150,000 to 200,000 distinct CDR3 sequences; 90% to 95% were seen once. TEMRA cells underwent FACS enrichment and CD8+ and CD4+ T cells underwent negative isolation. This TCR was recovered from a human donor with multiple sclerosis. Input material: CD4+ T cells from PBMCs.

CDR3 bases: TGTGCCAGCAGCTCACAAAGGACGGGAAACGAGCAGTACTTC. Protein product: CASSSQRTGNEQYF. The rearrangement joins TRBV9 to TRBJ2-7, with D perhaps matching TRBD2 (5 bases). V lost 4 bases and J 5 bases, leaving 16 bases between the germline ends. Germline lookup yields CDR1 SGDLS and CDR2 YYNGEE. The CDR3 length is 14 residues.